This T cell receptor beta chain stems from a study of immune characterization of retroperitoneal liposarcoma. TCRdb recomputed calls from the PCR reads with MiXCR, one row per CDR3 protein. Of roughly 9,300 distinct CDR3 sequences listed, 30% to 45% are singletons. Trimming removed 7 bases from V and 9 bases from J; junction bases left unmatched: 10. The CDR3 loop spans 14 amino acids. Germline values: CDR1 MNHNS, CDR2 SASEGT. To note about this clonotype: Just one base apart from a much larger clone, this may be a read error. The CDR3 end shows no conserved phenylalanine or tryptophan, and so a read error is likely.

Sequenced material: tumor tissue. The rearrangement links TRBV6-1 to TRBJ2-1; TRBD2 matches 9 bases. The source of this sequence is a female donor with retroperitoneal liposarcoma. CDR3 DNA: TGTGCCAGCAAGGTGGCGGGAGGGGATAGTGAGCAGTTCTTA. Residues: CASKVAGGDSEQFL.